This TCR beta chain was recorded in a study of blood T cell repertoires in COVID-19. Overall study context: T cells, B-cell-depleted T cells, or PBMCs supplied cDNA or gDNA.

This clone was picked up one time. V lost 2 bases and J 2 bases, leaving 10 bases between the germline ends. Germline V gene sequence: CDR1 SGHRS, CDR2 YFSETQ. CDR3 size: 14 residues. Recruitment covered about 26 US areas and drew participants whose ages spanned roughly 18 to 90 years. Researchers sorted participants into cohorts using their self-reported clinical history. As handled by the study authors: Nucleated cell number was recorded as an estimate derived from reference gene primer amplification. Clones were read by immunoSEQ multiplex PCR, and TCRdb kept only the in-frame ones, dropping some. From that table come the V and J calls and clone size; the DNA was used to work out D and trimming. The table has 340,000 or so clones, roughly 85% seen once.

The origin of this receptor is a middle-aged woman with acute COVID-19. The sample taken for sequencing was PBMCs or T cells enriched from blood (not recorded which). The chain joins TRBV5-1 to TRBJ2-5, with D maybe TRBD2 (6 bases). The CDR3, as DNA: TGCGCCAGCAGCTTTAGCGGTTTACAAGAGACCCAGTACTTC. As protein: CASSFSGLQETQYF.